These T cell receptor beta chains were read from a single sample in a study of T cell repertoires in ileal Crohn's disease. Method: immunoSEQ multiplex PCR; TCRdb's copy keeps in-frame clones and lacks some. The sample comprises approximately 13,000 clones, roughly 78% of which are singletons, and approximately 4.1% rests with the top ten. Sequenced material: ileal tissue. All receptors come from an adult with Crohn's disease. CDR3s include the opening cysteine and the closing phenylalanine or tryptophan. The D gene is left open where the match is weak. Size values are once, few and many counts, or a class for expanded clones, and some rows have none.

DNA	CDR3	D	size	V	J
TGTGCCAGCAGTGACAGTTCATCGATTCCGCCCCAGCATTTT	CASSDSSSIPPQHF	-	-	TRBV6-1	TRBJ1-5
TGTGCCACCGAACTACAGGGTCCCTACAATGAGCAGTTCTTC	CATELQGPYNEQFF	-	few	TRBV15	TRBJ2-1
TGTGCCAGCAGTTACTCGAACGGGAGGGCCACAGATACGCAGTATTTT	CASSYSNGRATDTQYF	TRBD2	-	TRBV6-5	TRBJ2-3
TGTGCCAGTAGTGACAGTACTAATGAAAAACTGTTTTTT	CASSDSTNEKLFF	-	-	TRBV19	TRBJ1-4
TGTGCCAGCGGAGCGGGGGTGCGATCCTACAATGAGCAGTTCTTC	CASGAGVRSYNEQFF	TRBD2	-	TRBV6-5	TRBJ2-1
TGTGCCAGTAGCCCGTCAGGGGGGTCAGCTTTCTTT	CASSPSGGSAFF	TRBD1	-	TRBV19	TRBJ1-1
TGTGCCAGCTCACCGGACAGGAACACCGGGGAGCTGTTTTTT	CASSPDRNTGELFF	-	-	TRBV18	TRBJ2-2
TGTGCCAGCAGCTCGAGGGCAGATACGCAGTATTTT	CASSSRADTQYF	-	-	TRBV7-9	TRBJ2-3
TGTGCCAGCAGTGCAAGGGGCGCAGAGGCCACAGATACGCAGTATTTT	CASSARGAEATDTQYF	-	few	TRBV2	TRBJ2-3
TGCGCCAGCAGTAAACGTGGAGATCAGCCCCAGCATTTT	CASSKRGDQPQHF	-	few	TRBV5-1	TRBJ1-5
TGTGCCAGCTCCCAGGGGACAGACAACTATGGCTACACCTTC	CASSQGTDNYGYTF	TRBD1	once	TRBV18	TRBJ1-2
TGCGCCAGCAGCGCCGACAGCGTCGCCTACGAGCAGTACTTC	CASSADSVAYEQYF	-	-	TRBV5-1	TRBJ2-7
TGTGCCAGCAGCAACACCGGGGACACCACGGGGAGAGAGACCCAGTACTTC	CASSNTGDTTGRETQYF	-	-	TRBV9	TRBJ2-5
TGTGCCAGTAGTTTCGGACAGGGGCCCACTGAAGCTTTCTTT	CASSFGQGPTEAFF	TRBD1	few	TRBV19	TRBJ1-1
TGTGCCAGCAGTTTCTATATAGCCGGGGAAAATGAGCAGTTCTTC	CASSFYIAGENEQFF	-	few	TRBV6-5	TRBJ2-1
TGTGCCTGGAGTGTAGGCGGTTCCTCCTACGAGCAGTACTTC	CAWSVGGSSYEQYF	-	once	TRBV30	TRBJ2-7
TGTGCCAGCAGCGGACAGGGGGCTTCAAGTGAGCAGTTCTTC	CASSGQGASSEQFF	TRBD1	-	TRBV14	TRBJ2-1
TGTGCCAGCAGCTATTCACCAGGACAGGGATCAGGAAACACCATATATTTT	CASSYSPGQGSGNTIYF	TRBD1	-	TRBV7-9	TRBJ1-3
TGTGCCAGCAGCCAACATATGGGGGGTTCAGGTGAGCAGTTCTTC	CASSQHMGGSGEQFF	-	-	TRBV14	TRBJ2-1
TGTGCCAGTAGTAGCACTAGCGGGAGCCCCTACGAGCAGTACTTC	CASSSTSGSPYEQYF	TRBD2	-	TRBV19	TRBJ2-7
TGTGCCAGCAGTTGGGACAGGGGCAGGGGATCACCCCTCCACTTT	CASSWDRGRGSPLHF	TRBD1	-	TRBV6-5	TRBJ1-6
TGTGCCAGTTCCCCCGAGGGCTCAAATCAGCCCCAGCATTTT	CASSPEGSNQPQHF	-	once	TRBV19	TRBJ1-5
TGTGCCAGCAGCCCGCCCGGGACAGCGCTGCAAGAGACCCAGTACTTC	CASSPPGTALQETQYF	TRBD1	-	TRBV7-8	TRBJ2-5
TGTGCCAGCAGCCGTGGGCGGGGCTACGAGCAGTACTTC	CASSRGRGYEQYF	-	few	TRBV7-3	TRBJ2-7
TGTGCCAGCAGCTTATATGAGGAGCAAGATACGCAGTATTTT	CASSLYEEQDTQYF	-	-	TRBV11-2	TRBJ2-3
TGCAGCGCCGCCGCGCTAGGGGGATCTGAAGCTTTCTTT	CSAAALGGSEAFF	-	-	TRBV29-1	TRBJ1-1
TGTGCCAGCAGCTTGACAGGTAATGAGCAGTTCTTC	CASSLTGNEQFF	-	-	TRBV7-3	TRBJ2-1
TGTGCCAGCAGCTCAGCGGGACCGTCCTACGAGCAGTACTTC	CASSSAGPSYEQYF	TRBD2	-	TRBV6-6	TRBJ2-7
TGTGCCAGCCAGAACGGGCAGGGGGATCAGCCCCAGCATTTT	CASQNGQGDQPQHF	TRBD1	-	TRBV6-1	TRBJ1-5
TGCAGCGTTGCGGCCCTCGGGGGGGGATACGAGCAGTACTTC	CSVAALGGGYEQYF	TRBD2	-	TRBV29-1	TRBJ2-7
TGTGCCAGCAGTGAAGGCCCCGGGAGGGCCAGTTCCTACGAGCAGTACTTC	CASSEGPGRASSYEQYF	TRBD2	-	TRBV2	TRBJ2-7
TGTGCCAGCAGCCAAGTGGGGGGGCACACAGATACGCAGTATTTT	CASSQVGGHTDTQYF	-	-	TRBV14	TRBJ2-3
TGTGCCACCAGCACACTTATCGACAGTCAAGAGACCCAGTACTTC	CATSTLIDSQETQYF	-	once	TRBV15	TRBJ2-5
TGTGCCAGAAAATATTTGGAGCTGTTTTTT	CARKYLELFF	-	-	TRBV6-8	TRBJ2-2
TGTGCCAGCAGCTTAAGGGGGCGACAGGGGGCGAACTATGGCTACACCTTC	CASSLRGRQGANYGYTF	TRBD1	-	TRBV13	TRBJ1-2
TGTGCCTGGGGACAGGAGAACACTGAAGCTTTCTTT	CAWGQENTEAFF	TRBD1	-	TRBV30	TRBJ1-1